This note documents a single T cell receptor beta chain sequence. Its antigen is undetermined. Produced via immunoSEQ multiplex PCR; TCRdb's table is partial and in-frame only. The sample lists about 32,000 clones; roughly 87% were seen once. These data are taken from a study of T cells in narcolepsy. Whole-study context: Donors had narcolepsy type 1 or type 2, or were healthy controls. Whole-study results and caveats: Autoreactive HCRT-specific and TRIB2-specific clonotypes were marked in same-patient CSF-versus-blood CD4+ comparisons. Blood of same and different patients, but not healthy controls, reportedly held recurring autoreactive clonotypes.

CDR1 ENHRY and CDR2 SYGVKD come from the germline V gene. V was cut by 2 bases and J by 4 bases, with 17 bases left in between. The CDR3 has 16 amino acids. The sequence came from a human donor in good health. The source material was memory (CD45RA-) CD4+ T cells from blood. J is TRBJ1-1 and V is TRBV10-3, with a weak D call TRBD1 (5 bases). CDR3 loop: CAISEGAGSGGTEAFF. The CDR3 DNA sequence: TGTGCCATCAGTGAGGGAGCAGGAAGCGGGGGCACTGAAGCTTTCTTT.